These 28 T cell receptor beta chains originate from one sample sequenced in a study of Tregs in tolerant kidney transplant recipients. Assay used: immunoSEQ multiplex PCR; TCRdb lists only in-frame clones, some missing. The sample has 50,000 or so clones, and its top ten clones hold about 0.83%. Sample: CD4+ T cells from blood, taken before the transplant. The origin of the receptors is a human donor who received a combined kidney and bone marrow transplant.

The CDR3 is CASSIRAAGSNQPQHF. CDR3 bases read: TGTGCCAGTAGTATACGGGCTGCAGGGAGCAATCAGCCC. The V call is TRBV19, the J call TRBJ1-5; tentative D call: TRBD1 (5 bases). The read gets to within 3 residues of the CDR3 end, and the germline J gene fills in the rest. CDR3 size: 16 residues. Germline CDR1 LNHDA, CDR2 SQIVND (reference sequence). V lost 2 bases and J 1 base, leaving 12 bases between the germline ends.

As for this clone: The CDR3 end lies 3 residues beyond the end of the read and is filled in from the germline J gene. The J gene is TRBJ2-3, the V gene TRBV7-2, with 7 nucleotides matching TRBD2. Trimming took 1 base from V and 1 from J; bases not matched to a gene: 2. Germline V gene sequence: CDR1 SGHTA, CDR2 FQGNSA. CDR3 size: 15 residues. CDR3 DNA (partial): TGTGCCAGCAGCTTAGGGGGGGGACGCACAGATACG. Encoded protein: CASSLGGGRTDT. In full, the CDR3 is CASSLGGGRTDTQYF.

Incomplete CDR3 DNA: TGTGCCAGCAGCTCCATGGGGGGGGGCACAGATACG. It yields the protein CASSSMGGGTDT. The CDR3 in its entirety is CASSSMGGGTDTQYF. The chain uses TRBV7-2 and TRBJ2-3; TRBD2 matches at 7 bases. The sequence runs out 3 residues before the end of the CDR3; the remainder is reconstructed from the germline J gene. Trimming cost V 4 bases and J 1 base; bases outside gene matches: 5. This CDR3 spans 15 amino acids. Germline CDR1 and CDR2: SGHTA and FQGNSA. Using reference TRBV7-2 and TRBJ2-3 for the parts outside the CDR3, the full variable domain is GAGVSQSPSNKVTEKGKDVELRCDPISGHTALYWYRQSLGQGLEFLIYFQGNSAPDKSGLPSDRFSAERTGGSVSTLTIQRTQQEDSAVYLCASSSMGGGTDTQYFGPGTRLTVL.

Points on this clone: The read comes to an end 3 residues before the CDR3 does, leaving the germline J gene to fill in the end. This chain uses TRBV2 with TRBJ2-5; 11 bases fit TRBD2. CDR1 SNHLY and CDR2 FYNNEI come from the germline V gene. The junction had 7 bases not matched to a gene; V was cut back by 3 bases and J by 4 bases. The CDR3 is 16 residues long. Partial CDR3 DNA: TGTGCCAGCAGTGACCAACTAGCGGGGGTTGGAGAGACC. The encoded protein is CASSDQLAGVGET. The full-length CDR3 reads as CASSDQLAGVGETQYF.

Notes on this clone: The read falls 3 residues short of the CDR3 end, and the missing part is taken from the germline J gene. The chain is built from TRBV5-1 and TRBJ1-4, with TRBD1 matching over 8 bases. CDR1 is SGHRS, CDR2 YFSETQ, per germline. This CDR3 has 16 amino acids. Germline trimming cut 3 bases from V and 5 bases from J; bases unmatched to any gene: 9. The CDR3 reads CASSSLPGGSNEKLFF. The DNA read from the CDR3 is TGCGCCAGCAGCTCTTTGCCAGGGGGCTCGAATGAAAAA.

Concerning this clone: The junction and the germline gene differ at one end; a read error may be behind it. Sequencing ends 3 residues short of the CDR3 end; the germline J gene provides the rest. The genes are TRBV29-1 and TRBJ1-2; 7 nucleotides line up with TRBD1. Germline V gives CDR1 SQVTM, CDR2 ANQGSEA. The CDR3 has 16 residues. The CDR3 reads CSVGTAAKGSNSGYTF. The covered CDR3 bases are TGCAGCGTGGGGACAGCCGCAAAGGGGTCCAACTCTGGC.

The part of the CDR3 DNA that was read is TGCAGCGTTGCGGGGGGGCTTCACAATGAG. This codes for CSVAGGLHNE. The whole CDR3 sequence reads CSVAGGLHNEQFF. The chain uses TRBV29-1 and TRBJ2-1; 8 bases match TRBD2. The CDR3 extends 3 residues past the end of the read, so its final part is completed from the germline J gene. Germline CDR1 SQVTM, CDR2 ANQGSEA. V dropped 4 bases and J dropped 5; count of bases not matched to a gene: 4. This CDR3 comprises 13 residues.

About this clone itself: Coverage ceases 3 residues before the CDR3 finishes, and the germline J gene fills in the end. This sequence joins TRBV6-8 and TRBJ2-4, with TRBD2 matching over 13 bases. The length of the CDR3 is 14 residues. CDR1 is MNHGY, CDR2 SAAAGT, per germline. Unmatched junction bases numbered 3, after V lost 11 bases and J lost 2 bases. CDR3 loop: CAQGTSGTKNIQYF. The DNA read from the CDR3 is TGTGCCCAAGGGACTAGCGGGACCAAAAACATT.

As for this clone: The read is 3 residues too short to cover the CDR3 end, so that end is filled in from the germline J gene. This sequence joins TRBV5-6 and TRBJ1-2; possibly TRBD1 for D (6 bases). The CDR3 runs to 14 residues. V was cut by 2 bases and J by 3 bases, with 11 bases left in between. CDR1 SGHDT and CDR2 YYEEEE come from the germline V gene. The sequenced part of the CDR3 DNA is TGTGCCAGCAGCTTACAGGGTCCGGACTATGGC. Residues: CASSLQGPDYG. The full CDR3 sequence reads CASSLQGPDYGYTF. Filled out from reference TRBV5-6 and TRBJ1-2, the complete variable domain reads DAGVTQSPTHLIKTRGQQVTLRCSPKSGHDTVSWYQQALGQGPQFIFQYYEEEERQRGNFPDRFSGHQFPNYSSELNVNALLLGDSALYLCASSLQGPDYGYTFGSGTRLTVV.

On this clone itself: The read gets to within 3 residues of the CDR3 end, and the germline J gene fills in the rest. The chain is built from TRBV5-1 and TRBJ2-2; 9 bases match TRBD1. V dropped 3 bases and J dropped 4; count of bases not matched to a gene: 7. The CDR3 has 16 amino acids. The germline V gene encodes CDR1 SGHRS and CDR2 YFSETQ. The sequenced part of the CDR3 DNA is TGCGCCAGCAGCTACGGACAGGGGAGCGGCACCGGGGAG. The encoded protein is CASSYGQGSGTGE. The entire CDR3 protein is CASSYGQGSGTGELFF.

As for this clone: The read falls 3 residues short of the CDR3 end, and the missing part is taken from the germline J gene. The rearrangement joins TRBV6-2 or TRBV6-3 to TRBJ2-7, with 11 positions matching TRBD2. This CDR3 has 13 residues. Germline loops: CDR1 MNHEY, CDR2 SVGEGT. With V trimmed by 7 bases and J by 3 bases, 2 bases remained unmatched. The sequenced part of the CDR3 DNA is TGTGCCAGCATGACTAGCGGGAACTACGAG. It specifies CASMTSGNYE. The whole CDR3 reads CASMTSGNYEQYF.

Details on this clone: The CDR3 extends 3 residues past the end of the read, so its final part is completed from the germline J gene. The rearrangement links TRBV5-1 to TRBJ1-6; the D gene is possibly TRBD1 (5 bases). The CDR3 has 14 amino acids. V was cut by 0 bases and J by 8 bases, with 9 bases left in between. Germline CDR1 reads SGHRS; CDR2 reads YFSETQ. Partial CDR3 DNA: TGCGCCAGCAGCTTGGACAGGTCCTATTCACCC. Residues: CASSLDRSYSP. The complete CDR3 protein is CASSLDRSYSPLHF.

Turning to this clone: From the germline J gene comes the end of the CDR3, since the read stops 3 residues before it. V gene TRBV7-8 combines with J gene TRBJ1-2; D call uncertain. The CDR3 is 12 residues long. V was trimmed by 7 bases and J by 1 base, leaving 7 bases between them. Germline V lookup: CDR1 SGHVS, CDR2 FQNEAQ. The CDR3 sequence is CASTAYNYGYTF. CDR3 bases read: TGTGCCAGCACAGCGTATAACTATGGC.

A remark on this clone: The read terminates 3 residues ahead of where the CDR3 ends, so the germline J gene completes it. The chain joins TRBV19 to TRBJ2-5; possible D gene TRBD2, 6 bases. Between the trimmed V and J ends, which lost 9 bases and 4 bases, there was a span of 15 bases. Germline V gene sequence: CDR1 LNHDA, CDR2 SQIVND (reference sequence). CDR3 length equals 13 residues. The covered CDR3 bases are TGTGCCAGCTCGGAGGGCCCTGGAGAGACC. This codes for CASSEGPGET. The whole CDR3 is CASSEGPGETQYF.

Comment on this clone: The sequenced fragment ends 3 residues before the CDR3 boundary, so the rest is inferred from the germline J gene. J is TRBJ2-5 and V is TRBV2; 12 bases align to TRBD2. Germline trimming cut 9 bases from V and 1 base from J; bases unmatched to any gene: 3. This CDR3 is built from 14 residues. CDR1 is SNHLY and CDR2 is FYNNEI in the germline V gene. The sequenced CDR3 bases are TGTGCCAGTACTAGCGGGGGGATCCAAGAGACC. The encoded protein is CASTSGGIQET. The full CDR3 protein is CASTSGGIQETQYF.

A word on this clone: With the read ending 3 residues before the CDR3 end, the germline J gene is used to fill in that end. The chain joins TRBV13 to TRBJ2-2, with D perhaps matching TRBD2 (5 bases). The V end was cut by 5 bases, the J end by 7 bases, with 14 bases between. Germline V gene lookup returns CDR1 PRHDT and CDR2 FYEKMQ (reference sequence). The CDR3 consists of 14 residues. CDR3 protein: CASSPLRVDGELFF. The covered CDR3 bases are TGTGCCAGCAGCCCCCTGAGGGTTGACGGGGAG.

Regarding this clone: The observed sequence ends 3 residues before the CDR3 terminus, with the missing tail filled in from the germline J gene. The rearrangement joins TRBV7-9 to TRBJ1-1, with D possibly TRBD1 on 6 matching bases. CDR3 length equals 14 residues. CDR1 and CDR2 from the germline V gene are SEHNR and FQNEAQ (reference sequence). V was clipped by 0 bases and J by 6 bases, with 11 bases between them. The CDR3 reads CASSLALRGAEAFF. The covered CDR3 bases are TGTGCCAGCAGCTTAGCGCTCAGGGGCGCTGAA.

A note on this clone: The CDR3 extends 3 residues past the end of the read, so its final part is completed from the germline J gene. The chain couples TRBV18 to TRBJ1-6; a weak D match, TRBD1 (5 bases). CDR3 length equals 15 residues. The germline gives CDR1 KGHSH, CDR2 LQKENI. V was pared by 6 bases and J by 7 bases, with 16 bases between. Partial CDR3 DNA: TGTGCCAGCTCCCCCGTCGGGGGGTCGAATTCACCC. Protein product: CASSPVGGSNSP. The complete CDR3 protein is CASSPVGGSNSPLHF.

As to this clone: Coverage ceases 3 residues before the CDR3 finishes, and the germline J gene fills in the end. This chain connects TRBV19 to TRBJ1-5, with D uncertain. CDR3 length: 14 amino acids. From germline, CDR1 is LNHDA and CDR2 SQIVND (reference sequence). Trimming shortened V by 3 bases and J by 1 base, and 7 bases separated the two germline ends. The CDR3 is CASSIGRSNQPQHF. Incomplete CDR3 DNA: TGTGCCAGTAGTATCGGTCGGAGCAATCAGCCC. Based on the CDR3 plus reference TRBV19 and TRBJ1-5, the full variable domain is DGGITQSPKYLFRKEGQNVTLSCEQNLNHDAMYWYRQDPGQGLRLIYYSQIVNDFQKGDIAEGYSVSREKKESFPLTVTSAQKNPTAFYLCASSIGRSNQPQHFGDGTRLSIL.

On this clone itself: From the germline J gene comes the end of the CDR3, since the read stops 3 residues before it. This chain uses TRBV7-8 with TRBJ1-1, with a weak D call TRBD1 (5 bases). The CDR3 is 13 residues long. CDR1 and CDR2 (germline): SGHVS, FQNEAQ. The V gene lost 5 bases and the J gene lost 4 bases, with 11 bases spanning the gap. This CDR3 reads CASSPIRGTEAFF. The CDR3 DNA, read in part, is TGTGCCAGCAGCCCCATAAGGGGCACTGAA.

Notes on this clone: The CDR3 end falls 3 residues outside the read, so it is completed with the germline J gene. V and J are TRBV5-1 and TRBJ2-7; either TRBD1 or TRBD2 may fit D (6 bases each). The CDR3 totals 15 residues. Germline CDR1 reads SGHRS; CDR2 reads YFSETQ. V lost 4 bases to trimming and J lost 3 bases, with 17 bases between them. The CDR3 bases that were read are TGCGCCAGCAGCCCTCCAGGGGCGGGAATCTACGAG. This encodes CASSPPGAGIYE. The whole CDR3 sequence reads CASSPPGAGIYEQYF.

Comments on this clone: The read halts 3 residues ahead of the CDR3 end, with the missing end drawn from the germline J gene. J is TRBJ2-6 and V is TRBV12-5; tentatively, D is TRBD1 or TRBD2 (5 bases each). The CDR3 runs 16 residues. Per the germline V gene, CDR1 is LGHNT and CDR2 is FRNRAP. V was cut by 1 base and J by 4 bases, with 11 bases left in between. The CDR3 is CASGLGGERGANVLTF. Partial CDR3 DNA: TGTGCTAGTGGTTTGGGAGGGGAGAGAGGGGCCAACGTC.

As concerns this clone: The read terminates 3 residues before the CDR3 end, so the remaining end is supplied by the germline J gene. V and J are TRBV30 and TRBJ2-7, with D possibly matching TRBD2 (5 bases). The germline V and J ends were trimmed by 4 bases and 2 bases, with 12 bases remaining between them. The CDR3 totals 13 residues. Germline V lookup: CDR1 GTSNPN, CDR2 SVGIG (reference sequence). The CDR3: CAWKLSGAYEQYF. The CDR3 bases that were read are TGTGCCTGGAAACTGAGCGGCGCCTACGAG.

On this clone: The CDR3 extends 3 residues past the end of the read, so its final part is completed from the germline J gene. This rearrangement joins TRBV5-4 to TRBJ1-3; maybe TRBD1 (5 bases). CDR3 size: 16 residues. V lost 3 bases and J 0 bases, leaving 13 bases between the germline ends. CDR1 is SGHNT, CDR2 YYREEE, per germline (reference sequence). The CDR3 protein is CASSSRAGHSGNTIYF. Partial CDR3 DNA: TGTGCCAGCAGCTCCCGGGCGGGGCACTCTGGAAACACC.

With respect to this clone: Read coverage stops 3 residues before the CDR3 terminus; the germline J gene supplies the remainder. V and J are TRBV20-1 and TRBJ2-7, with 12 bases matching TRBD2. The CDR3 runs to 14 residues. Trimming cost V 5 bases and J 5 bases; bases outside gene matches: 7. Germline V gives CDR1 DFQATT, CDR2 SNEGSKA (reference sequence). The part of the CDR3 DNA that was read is TGCAGTGCTTCGCCTACTAGCGGGAGGAACGAG. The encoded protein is CSASPTSGRNE. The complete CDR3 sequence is CSASPTSGRNEQYF.

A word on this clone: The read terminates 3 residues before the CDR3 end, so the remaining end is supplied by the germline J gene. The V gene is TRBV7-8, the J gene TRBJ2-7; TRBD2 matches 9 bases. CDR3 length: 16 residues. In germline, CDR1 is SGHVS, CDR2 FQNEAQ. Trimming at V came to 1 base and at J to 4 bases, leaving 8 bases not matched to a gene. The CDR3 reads CASSLEAGGGFYEQYF. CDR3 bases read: TGTGCCAGCAGCTTAGAAGCGGGGGGAGGTTTTTACGAG.

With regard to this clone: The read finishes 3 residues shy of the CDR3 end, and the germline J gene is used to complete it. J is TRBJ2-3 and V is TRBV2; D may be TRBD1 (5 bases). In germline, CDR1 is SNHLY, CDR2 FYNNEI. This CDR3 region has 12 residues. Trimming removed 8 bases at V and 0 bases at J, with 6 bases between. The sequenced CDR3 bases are TGTGCCAGCGACAGTAGCACAGATACG. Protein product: CASDSSTDT. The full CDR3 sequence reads CASDSSTDTQYF.

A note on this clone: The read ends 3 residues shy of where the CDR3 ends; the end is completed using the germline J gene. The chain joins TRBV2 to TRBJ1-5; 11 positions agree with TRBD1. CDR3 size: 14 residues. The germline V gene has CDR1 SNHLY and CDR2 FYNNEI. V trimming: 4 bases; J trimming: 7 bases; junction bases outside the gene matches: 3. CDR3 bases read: TGTGCCAGCAGTGTGGGGACAGGGGGACAGCCC. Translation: CASSVGTGGQP. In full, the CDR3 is CASSVGTGGQPQHF.